This T cell receptor (beta chain) derives from a study of memory CD4+ T cells and cytomegalovirus serostatus. For the study at large: This sample comes from healthy Belgian adults, 9 CMV seropositive, approximately 23 seronegative.

Using immunoSEQ multiplex PCR, the repertoire was profiled, and TCRdb retains in-frame clones only, with some absent. This table has under 55,000 clones, about 83% appearing once. The sort gate was single viable CD3+CD4+CD8-CD45RO+ cells for memory CD4+ T cells. The germline V and J ends were trimmed by 6 bases and 5 bases, with 8 bases remaining between them. The CDR3 loop spans 12 amino acids. Germline V gene data show CDR1 as SGHTA and CDR2 as FQGNSA. The chain carries TRBV7-2 and TRBJ2-1; D possibly corresponds to TRBD1 (5 bases). The sequence derives from an adult in good health and CMV-seropositive. Material: memory CD4+ T cells from blood. CDR3 nucleotides: TGTGCCAGCAGGCTACAGGACAATGAGCAGTTCTTC. Amino acid sequence: CASRLQDNEQFF.